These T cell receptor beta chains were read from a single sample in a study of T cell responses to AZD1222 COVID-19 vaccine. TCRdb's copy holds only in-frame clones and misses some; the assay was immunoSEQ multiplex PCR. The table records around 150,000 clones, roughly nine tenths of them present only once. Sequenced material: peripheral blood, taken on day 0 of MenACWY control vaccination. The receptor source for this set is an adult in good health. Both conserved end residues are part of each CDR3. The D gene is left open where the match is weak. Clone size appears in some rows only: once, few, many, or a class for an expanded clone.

CASSPGGQLADTQYF | TGTGCCAGCAGCCCGGGCGGGCAGTTGGCGGATACGCAGTATTTT | TRBV7-2 | - | TRBJ2-3 | few
CASSQVVAGGQYF | TGTGCCAGCAGCCAAGTGGTGGCGGGAGGGCAGTATTTT | TRBV14 | TRBD2 | TRBJ2-3 | -
CASAWLAGHTDTQYF | TGCGCCAGCGCCTGGCTAGCGGGACACACAGATACGCAGTATTTT | TRBV5-1 | TRBD2 | TRBJ2-3 | -
CASSLENPTGRSNYGYTF | TGTGCCAGCAGCTTAGAAAATCCGACAGGGCGATCTAACTATGGCTACACCTTC | TRBV13 | TRBD1 | TRBJ1-2 | -
CASSSGLAANTGELFF | TGTGCCAGCAGCTCGGGACTAGCGGCGAACACCGGGGAGCTGTTTTTT | TRBV11-2 | TRBD2 | TRBJ2-2 | -
CASSSIGYNEQFF | TGTGCCAGCAGTTCTATAGGCTACAATGAGCAGTTCTTC | TRBV6-2/TRBV6-3 | - | TRBJ2-1 | -
CASSSQGQSEQYF | TGTGCCAGCAGTTCACAGGGGCAGAGCGAGCAGTACTTC | TRBV7-3 | TRBD1 | TRBJ2-7 | -
CASAGTSVSDTQYF | TGTGCCAGCGCCGGGACTAGCGTTTCAGATACGCAGTATTTT | TRBV6-5 | TRBD2 | TRBJ2-3 | -
CASSDSGTSGNTIYF | TGTGCCAGCAGCGATTCAGGGACCTCTGGAAACACCATATATTTT | TRBV6-6 | - | TRBJ1-3 | -
CASSLRAGGEVKEKLFF | TGTGCCAGCAGTTTAAGGGCAGGGGGCGAGGTAAAAGAAAAACTGTTTTTT | TRBV27 | TRBD1 | TRBJ1-4 | -
CSVVDISSYEQYF | TGCAGCGTTGTGGACATCAGCTCCTACGAGCAGTACTTC | TRBV29-1 | - | TRBJ2-7 | -
CATSEGHVGAREAFF | TGTGCCACCTCTGAGGGTCACGTCGGGGCCCGTGAAGCTTTCTTT | TRBV19 | - | TRBJ1-1 | -
CASSIRGSPLHF | TGTGCCAGTAGTATTCGGGGTTCACCCCTCCACTTT | TRBV19 | - | TRBJ1-6 | few
CASSTKQNTEAFF | TGTGCCAGTAGTACGAAGCAGAACACTGAAGCTTTCTTT | TRBV19 | - | TRBJ1-1 | -
CAWSSRHGYTF | TGTGCCTGGTCCTCCCGCCATGGCTACACCTTC | TRBV30 | - | TRBJ1-2 | -
CASSWRGGSYNEQFF | TGTGCCAGTAGTTGGCGGGGAGGGTCCTACAATGAGCAGTTCTTC | TRBV19 | TRBD2 | TRBJ2-1 | -
CASSPSTGVGSEQYF | TGTGCCAGCTCACCCTCAACAGGGGTAGGCTCCGAGCAGTACTTC | TRBV18 | TRBD1 | TRBJ2-7 | -
CASSVTAGGNYEQYF | TGTGCCAGCAGCGTAACAGCGGGAGGGAATTACGAGCAGTACTTC | TRBV9 | TRBD2 | TRBJ2-7 | -
CSAGGGHYGYTF | TGCAGCGCTGGAGGGGGGCACTATGGCTACACCTTC | TRBV29-1 | - | TRBJ1-2 | -
CATRRGSSNEQFF | TGTGCCACGCGGCGGGGTTCGTCGAATGAGCAGTTCTTC | TRBV24-1 | - | TRBJ2-1 | -
CASSLGTSSLAHNEQFF | TGTGCCAGCAGCTTAGGGACTAGCTCGCTTGCCCACAATGAGCAGTTCTTC | TRBV7-2 | TRBD2 | TRBJ2-1 | -
CAVYGTRASEQYF | TGTGCCGTATACGGGACGAGGGCAAGCGAGCAGTACTTC | TRBV6-5 | - | TRBJ2-7 | -
CASSPWTVSGELFF | TGTGCCAGCAGCCCATGGACCGTGTCCGGGGAGCTGTTTTTT | TRBV14 | - | TRBJ2-2 | -
CASSVEPVFTDTQYF | TGTGCCAGCAGCGTAGAACCGGTATTCACAGATACGCAGTATTTT | TRBV9 | - | TRBJ2-3 | -
CAISDPQGQSPLHF | TGTGCCATCAGTGACCCCCAGGGGCAGTCACCCCTCCACTTT | TRBV10-3 | - | TRBJ1-6 | -
CASSHGQGGTEAFF | TGTGCCAGCAGCCATGGACAGGGGGGAACTGAAGCTTTCTTT | TRBV6-5 | TRBD1 | TRBJ1-1 | -
CASSFRTGGGVSYGYTF | TGTGCCAGCAGCTTTCGGACAGGGGGCGGTGTTAGCTATGGCTACACCTTC | TRBV7-2 | TRBD1 | TRBJ1-2 | -
CASSQPPGKLFF | TGTGCCAGCAGCCAACCTCCAGGGAAACTGTTTTTT | TRBV14 | - | TRBJ1-4 | -
CASSWGATDTQYF | TGTGCCAGTAGCTGGGGGGCCACAGATACGCAGTATTTT | TRBV19 | - | TRBJ2-3 | -
CATSRSGQWDTEAFF | TGTGCCACCAGCAGGTCCGGACAGTGGGATACTGAAGCTTTCTTT | TRBV15 | - | TRBJ1-1 | -
CASSPPFGSGSYEQYF | TGCGCCAGCAGCCCGCCATTTGGTAGCGGGAGCTACGAGCAGTACTTC | TRBV5-1 | TRBD2 | TRBJ2-7 | once
CASSPPGGGTFSYNEQFF | TGTGCCAGCAGCCCCCCTGGGGGCGGGACTTTCTCCTACAATGAGCAGTTCTTC | TRBV3-1/TRBV3-2 | - | TRBJ2-1 | -
CASSLAGGAQNIQYF | TGTGCCAGCAGCTTGGCCGGGGGGGCCCAAAACATTCAGTACTTC | TRBV5-8 | TRBD2 | TRBJ2-4 | -
CASRTGQHTEAFF | TGTGCCAGCAGAACGGGACAGCACACTGAAGCTTTCTTT | TRBV27 | TRBD1 | TRBJ1-1 | -
CASSLEFRRSAHYEQYF | TGTGCCAGCAGCTTAGAGTTCCGGCGGAGCGCCCACTACGAGCAGTACTTC | TRBV11-2 | - | TRBJ2-7 | -
CASSTTGAGNQPQHF | TGCGCCAGCAGTACGACAGGGGCGGGGAATCAGCCCCAGCATTTT | TRBV5-1 | TRBD1 | TRBJ1-5 | -
CASSLGAGGAGYTF | TGTGCCAGCAGCTTAGGGGCAGGGGGCGCTGGCTACACCTTC | TRBV7-9 | TRBD1 | TRBJ1-2 | -
CASSLRQGNYGYTF | TGTGCCAGCAGCCTTAGACAGGGTAACTATGGCTACACCTTC | TRBV5-6 | TRBD1 | TRBJ1-2 | -
CASSALRGSGNTIYF | TGTGCCAGCAGCGCCCTACGGGGCTCTGGAAACACCATATATTTT | TRBV5-8 | - | TRBJ1-3 | -
CASVYGVNTEAFF | TGTGCCAGCGTTTACGGGGTGAACACTGAAGCTTTCTTT | TRBV2 | - | TRBJ1-1 | -
CASSPLGHYGYTF | TGTGCCAGCAGTCCGTTGGGGCACTATGGCTACACCTTC | TRBV28 | - | TRBJ1-2 | -
CATPGSSGNTIYF | TGTGCCACCCCAGGGAGCTCTGGAAACACCATATATTTT | TRBV19 | - | TRBJ1-3 | -
CASSVGSGANSPLHF | TGTGCCAGCAGCGTAGGTTCTGGGGCCAATTCACCCCTCCACTTT | TRBV9 | - | TRBJ1-6 | -